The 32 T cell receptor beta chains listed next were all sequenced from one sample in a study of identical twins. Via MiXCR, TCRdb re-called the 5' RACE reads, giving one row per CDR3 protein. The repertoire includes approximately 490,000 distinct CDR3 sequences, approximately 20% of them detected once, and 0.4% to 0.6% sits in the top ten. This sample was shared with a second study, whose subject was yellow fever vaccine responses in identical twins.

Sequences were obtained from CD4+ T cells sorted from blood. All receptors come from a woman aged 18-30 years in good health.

CDR3 bases: TGTGCCACCAGTGAAGCCGGGACAGGGGGCGGGGAGCTGTTTTTT. This encodes CATSEAGTGGGELFF. The chain couples TRBV24-1 to TRBJ2-2, with 11 bases fitting TRBD1. V shed 4 bases, J shed 7 bases, and the junction held 4 bases outside the gene matches. This CDR3 is built from 15 residues. Germline assignment: CDR1 KGHDR and CDR2 SFDVKD.

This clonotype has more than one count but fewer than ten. The CDR3 loop reads CASNFRYGPNTGELFF. The CDR3 DNA is TGTGCCAGCAATTTTCGTTATGGGCCGAACACCGGGGAGCTGTTTTTT. The chain has TRBV11-2 and TRBJ2-2; D unclear. The length of the CDR3 is 16 residues. Germline values: CDR1 SGHAT, CDR2 FQNNGV. Between the trimmed V and J ends, which lost 7 bases and 0 bases, there was a span of 15 bases.

The CDR3 DNA follows: TGTGCCAGCACCCAAAACACAGGGGGTGAGCAGTTCTTC. Protein sequence: CASTQNTGGEQFF. This rearrangement joins TRBV6-1 to TRBJ2-1; TRBD1 agrees at 8 bases. This CDR3 is built from 13 residues. After removal of 7 bases from V and 9 bases from J, the junction contained 8 bases not matched to a gene. From germline, CDR1 is MNHNS and CDR2 SASEGT.

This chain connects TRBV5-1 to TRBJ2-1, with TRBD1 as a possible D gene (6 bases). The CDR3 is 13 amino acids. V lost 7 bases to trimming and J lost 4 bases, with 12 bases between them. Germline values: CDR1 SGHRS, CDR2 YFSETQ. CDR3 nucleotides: TGCGCCAGCTCCCGGACAGATTACAATGAGCAGTTCTTC. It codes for CASSRTDYNEQFF.

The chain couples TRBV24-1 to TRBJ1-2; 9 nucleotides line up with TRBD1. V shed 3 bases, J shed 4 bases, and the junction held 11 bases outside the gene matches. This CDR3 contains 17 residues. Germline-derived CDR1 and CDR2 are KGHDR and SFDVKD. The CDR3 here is CATSDRENRGPFYGYTF. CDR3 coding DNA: TGTGCCACCAGTGATCGGGAAAACAGGGGGCCTTTCTATGGCTACACCTTC.

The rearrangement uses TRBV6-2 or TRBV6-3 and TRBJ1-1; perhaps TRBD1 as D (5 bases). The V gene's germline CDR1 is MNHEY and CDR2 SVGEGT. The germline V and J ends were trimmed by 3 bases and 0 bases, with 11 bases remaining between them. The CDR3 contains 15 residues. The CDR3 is CASSYGGLMNTEAFF. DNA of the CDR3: TGTGCCAGCAGTTATGGGGGTCTCATGAACACTGAAGCTTTCTTT.

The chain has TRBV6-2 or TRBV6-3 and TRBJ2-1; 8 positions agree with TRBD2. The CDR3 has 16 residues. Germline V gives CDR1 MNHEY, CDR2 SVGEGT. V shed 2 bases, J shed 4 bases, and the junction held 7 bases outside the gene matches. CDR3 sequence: CASSYTGLGVYNEQFF. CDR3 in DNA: TGTGCCAGCAGTTACACGGGACTAGGGGTTTACAATGAGCAGTTCTTC.

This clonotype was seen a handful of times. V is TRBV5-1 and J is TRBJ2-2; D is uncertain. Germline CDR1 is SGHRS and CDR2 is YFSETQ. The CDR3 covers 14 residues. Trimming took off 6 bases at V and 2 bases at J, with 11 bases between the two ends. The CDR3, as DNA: TGCGCCAGCACCCCGGGCCTAAACACCGGGGAGCTGTTTTTT. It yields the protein CASTPGLNTGELFF.

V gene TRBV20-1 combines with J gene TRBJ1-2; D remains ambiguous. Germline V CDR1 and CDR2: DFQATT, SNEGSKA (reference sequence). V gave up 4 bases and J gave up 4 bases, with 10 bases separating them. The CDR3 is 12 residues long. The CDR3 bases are TGCAGTGCTAACCGGGGTAGCTATGGCTACACCTTC. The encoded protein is CSANRGSYGYTF.

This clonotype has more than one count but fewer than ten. The CDR3 DNA reads TGTGCCAGCAGTTACTTAGTGACCATAAGTGGGAAGAACACTGAAGCTTTCTTT. Amino acids: CASSYLVTISGKNTEAFF. This chain uses TRBV6-5 with TRBJ1-1; D call uncertain. Germline V gene sequence: CDR1 MNHEY, CDR2 SVGAGI. The CDR3 has 18 amino acids. The V end lost 1 base, the J end lost 1 base, and 19 bases lay between the germline ends.

Written as DNA, the CDR3 is TGCAGTGCTACAGGGGGGGGGGCCAACGTCCTGACTTTC. It translates to CSATGGGANVLTF. The chain recombines TRBV20-1 with TRBJ2-6; maybe TRBD1 (7 bases). V dropped 4 bases and J dropped 4 bases, with 8 bases sitting between them. Germline-derived CDR1 and CDR2 are DFQATT and SNEGSKA (reference sequence). This CDR3 contains 13 residues.

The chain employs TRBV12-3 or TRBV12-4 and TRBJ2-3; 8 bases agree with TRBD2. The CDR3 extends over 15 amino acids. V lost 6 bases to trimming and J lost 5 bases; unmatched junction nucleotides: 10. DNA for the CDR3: TGTGCCAGCAGCTTGGAAGCGGGAGTAGGAGATACGCAGTATTTT. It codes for CASSLEAGVGDTQYF.

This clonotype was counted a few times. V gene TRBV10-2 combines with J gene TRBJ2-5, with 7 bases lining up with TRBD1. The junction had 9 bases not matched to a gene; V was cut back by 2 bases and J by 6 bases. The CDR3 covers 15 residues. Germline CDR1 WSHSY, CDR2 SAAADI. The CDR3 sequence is CASSETHRGGKTQYF. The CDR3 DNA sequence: TGCGCCAGCAGTGAGACCCACAGGGGTGGGAAGACCCAGTACTTC.

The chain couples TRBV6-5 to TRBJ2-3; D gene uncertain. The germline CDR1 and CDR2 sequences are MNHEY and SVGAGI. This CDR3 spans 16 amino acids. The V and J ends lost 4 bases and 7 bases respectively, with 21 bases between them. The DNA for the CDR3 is TGTGCCAGCAGTTCTACGGGTCGCCTTTGGGTAAATACGCAGTATTTT. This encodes CASSSTGRLWVNTQYF.

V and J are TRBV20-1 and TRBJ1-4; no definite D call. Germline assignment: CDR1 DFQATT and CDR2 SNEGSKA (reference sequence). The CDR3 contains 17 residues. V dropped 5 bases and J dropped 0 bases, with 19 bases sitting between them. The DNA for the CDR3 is TGCAGTGCTCGGATCTCGGCAGTCCACCCAACTAATGAAAAACTGTTTTTT. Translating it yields CSARISAVHPTNEKLFF.

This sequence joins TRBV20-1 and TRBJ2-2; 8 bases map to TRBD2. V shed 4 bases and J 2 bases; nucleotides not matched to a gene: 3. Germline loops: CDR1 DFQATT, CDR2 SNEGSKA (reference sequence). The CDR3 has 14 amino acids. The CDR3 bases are TGCAGTGCTAAGCGGGGGCCTAACACCGGGGAGCTGTTTTTT. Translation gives CSAKRGPNTGELFF.

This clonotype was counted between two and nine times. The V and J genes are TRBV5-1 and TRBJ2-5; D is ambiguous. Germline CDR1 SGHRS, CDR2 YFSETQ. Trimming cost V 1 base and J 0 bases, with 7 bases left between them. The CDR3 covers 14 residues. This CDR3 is CASSLNSNQETQYF. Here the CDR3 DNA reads TGCGCCAGCAGCTTGAACAGCAACCAAGAGACCCAGTACTTC.

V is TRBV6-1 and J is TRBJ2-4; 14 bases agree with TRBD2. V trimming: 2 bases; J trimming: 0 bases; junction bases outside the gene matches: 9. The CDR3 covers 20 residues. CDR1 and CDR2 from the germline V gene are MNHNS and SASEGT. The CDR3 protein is CASSEFGLAGGLIAKNIQYF. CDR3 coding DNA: TGTGCCAGCAGTGAATTCGGACTAGCGGGAGGATTGATAGCCAAAAACATTCAGTACTTC.

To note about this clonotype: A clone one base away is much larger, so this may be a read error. The CDR3 DNA is TGTGCCAGCAGCCGAGACTCTGGGGCCAACGTCCTGACTTTC. The encoded protein is CASSRDSGANVLTF. The J gene is TRBJ2-6, the V gene TRBV14; no firm D call. From germline, CDR1 is SGHDN and CDR2 FVKESK. V was pared by 4 bases and J by 0 bases, with 4 bases between. The length of the CDR3 is 14 residues.

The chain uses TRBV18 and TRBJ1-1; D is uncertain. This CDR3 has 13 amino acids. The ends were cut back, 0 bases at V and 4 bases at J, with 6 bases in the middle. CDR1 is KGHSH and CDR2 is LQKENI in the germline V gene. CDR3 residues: CASSPPAATEAFF. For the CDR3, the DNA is TGTGCCAGCTCACCACCGGCAGCCACTGAAGCTTTCTTT.

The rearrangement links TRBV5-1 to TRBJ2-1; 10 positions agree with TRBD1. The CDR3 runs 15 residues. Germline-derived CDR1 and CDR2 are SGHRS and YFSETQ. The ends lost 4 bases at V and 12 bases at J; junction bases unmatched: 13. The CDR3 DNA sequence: TGCGCCAGCAGCGCCCGACAGGGGGCCCCAATGGGGCAGTTCTTC. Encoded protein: CASSARQGAPMGQFF.

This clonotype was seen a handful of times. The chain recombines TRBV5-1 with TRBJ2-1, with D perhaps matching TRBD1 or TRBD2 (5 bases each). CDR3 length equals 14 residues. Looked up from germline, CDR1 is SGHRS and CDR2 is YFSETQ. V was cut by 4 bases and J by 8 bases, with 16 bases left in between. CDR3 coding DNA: TGCGCCAGCAGCGTGCCGGGACCCCACGATGAGCAGTTCTTC. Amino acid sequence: CASSVPGPHDEQFF.

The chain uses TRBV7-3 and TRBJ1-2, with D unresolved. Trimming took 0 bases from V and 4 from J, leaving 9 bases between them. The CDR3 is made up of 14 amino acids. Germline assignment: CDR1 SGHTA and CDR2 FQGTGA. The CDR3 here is CASSLTLSSYGYTF. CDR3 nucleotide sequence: TGTGCCAGCAGCTTAACTCTATCCTCCTATGGCTACACCTTC.

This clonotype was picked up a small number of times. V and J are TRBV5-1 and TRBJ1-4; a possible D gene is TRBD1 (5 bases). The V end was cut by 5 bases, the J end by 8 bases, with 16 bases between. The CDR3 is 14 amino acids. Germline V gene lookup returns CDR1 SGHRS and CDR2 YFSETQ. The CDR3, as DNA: TGCGCCAGCAGAAACGGGACTCGGAGAGAAAAACTGTTTTTT. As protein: CASRNGTRREKLFF.

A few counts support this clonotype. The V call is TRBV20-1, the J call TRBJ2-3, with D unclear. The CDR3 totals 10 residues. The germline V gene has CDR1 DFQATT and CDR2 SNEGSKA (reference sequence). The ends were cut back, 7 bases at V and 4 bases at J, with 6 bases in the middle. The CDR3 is CSVRSDTQYF. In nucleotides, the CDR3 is TGCAGTGTTCGGTCAGATACGCAGTATTTT.

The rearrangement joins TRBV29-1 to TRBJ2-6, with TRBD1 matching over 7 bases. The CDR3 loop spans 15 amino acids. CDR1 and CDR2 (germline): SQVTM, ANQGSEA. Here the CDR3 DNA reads TGCATTGGGTACAGGGGAGAATCTGGGGCCAACGTCCTGACTTTC. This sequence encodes CIGYRGESGANVLTF.

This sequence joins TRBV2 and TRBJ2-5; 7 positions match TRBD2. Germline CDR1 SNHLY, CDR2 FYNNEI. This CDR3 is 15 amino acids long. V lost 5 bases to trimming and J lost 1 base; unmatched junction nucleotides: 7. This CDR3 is CASSLQRGLQETQYF. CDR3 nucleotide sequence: TGTGCCAGCAGTCTGCAGCGGGGACTCCAAGAGACCCAGTACTTC.

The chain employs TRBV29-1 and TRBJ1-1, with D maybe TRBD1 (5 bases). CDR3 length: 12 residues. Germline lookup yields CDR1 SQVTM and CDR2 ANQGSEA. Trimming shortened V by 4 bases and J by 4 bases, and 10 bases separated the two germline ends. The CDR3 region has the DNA TGCAGCGTTGGAGGGGAGAGCACTGAAGCTTTCTTT. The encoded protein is CSVGGESTEAFF.

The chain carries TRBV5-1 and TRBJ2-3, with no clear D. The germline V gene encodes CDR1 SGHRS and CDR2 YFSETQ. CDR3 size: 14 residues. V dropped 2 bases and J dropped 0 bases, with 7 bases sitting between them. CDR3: CASSFWGSTDTQYF. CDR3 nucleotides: TGCGCCAGCAGCTTCTGGGGAAGCACAGATACGCAGTATTTT.

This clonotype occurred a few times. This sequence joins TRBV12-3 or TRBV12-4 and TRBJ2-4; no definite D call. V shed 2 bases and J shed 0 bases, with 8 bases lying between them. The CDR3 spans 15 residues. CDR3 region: CASSLWDIAKNIQYF. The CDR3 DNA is TGTGCCAGCAGTTTATGGGATATAGCCAAAAACATTCAGTACTTC.

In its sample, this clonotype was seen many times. CDR3 sequence reads: CASSSSGYTIYF. CDR3 in DNA: TGTGCCAGCAGTTCGTCAGGGTACACCATATATTTT. The chain carries TRBV12-3 or TRBV12-4 and TRBJ1-3, with D perhaps matching TRBD1 (5 bases). With 4 bases removed from V and 8 bases from J, the gap between germline ends came to 9 bases. The CDR3 runs to 12 residues.

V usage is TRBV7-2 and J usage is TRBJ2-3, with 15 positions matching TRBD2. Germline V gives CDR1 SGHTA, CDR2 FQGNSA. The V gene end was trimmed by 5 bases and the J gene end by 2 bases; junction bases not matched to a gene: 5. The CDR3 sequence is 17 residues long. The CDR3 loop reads CASSGTSGRKSTDTQYF. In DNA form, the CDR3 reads TGTGCCAGCAGCGGGACTAGCGGGAGGAAGTCCACAGATACGCAGTATTTT.